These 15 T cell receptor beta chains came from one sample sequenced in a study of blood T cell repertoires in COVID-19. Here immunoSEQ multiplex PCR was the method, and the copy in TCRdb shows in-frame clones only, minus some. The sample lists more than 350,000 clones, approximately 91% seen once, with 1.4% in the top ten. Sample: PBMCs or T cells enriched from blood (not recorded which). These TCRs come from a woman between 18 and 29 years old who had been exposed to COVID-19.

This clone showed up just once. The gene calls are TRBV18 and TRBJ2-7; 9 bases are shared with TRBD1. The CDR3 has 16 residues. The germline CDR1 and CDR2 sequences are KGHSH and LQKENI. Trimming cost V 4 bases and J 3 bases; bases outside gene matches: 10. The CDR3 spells CASSLTTGQGHYEQYF. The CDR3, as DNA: TGTGCCAGCTCACTCACGACGGGACAGGGTCACTACGAGCAGTACTTC.

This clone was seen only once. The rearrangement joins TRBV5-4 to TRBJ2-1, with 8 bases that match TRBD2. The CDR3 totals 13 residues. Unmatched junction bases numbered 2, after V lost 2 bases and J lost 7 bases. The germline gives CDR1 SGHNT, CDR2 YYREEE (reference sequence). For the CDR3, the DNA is TGTGCCAGCAGCTTAAGCGGGGGTAATGAGCAGTTCTTC. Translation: CASSLSGGNEQFF.

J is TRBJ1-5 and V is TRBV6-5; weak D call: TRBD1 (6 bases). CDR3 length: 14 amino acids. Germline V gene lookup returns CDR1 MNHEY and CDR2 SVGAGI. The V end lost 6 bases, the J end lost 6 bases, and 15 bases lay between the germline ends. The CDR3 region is CASRANTGSQPQHF. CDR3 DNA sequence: TGTGCCAGCAGAGCAAATACAGGGTCTCAGCCCCAGCATTTT.

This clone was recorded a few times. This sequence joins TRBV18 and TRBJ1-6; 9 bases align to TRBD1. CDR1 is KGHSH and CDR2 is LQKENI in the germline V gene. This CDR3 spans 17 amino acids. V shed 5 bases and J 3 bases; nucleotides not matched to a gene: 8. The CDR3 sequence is CASSTTGTGNYNSPLHF. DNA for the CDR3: TGTGCCAGCTCAACCACTGGGACAGGGAACTATAATTCACCCCTCCACTTT.

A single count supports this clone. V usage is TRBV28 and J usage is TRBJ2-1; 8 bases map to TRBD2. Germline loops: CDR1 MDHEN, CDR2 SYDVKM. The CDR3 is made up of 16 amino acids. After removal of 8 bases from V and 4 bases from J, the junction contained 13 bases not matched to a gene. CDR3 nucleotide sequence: TGTGCCAGCCCCCCCGGGGGGGGGAGGGTATACAATGAGCAGTTCTTC. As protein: CASPPGGGRVYNEQFF.

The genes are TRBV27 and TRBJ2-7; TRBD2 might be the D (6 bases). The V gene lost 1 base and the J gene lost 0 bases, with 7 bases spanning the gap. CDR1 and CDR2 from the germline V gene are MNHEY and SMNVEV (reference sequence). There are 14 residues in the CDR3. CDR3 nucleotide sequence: TGTGCCAGCAGTTTATTCGGGAGCTCCTACGAGCAGTACTTC. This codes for CASSLFGSSYEQYF.

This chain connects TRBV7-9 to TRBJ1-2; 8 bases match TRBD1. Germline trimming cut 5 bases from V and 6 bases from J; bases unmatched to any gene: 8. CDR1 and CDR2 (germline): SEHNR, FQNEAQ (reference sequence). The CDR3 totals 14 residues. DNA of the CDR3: TGTGCCAGCAGCCGGGTGGACAGGGTAGATGGCTACACCTTC. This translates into CASSRVDRVDGYTF. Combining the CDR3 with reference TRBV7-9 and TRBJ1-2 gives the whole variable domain DTGVSQNPRHKITKRGQNVTFRCDPISEHNRLYWYRQTLGQGPEFLTYFQNEAQLEKSRLLSDRFSAERPKGSFSTLEIQRTEQGDSAMYLCASSRVDRVDGYTFGSGTRLTVV.

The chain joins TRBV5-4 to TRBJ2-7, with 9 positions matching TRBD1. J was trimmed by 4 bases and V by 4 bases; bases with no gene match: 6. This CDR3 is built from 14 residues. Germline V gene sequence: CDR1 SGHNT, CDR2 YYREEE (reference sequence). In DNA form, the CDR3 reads TGTGCCAGCAGCCCAGGGACAGGGAAATACGAGCAGTACTTC. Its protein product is CASSPGTGKYEQYF.

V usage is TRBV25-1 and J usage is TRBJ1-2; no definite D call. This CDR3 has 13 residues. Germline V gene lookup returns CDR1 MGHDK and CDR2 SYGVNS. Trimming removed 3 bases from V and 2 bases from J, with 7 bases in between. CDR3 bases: TGTGCCAGCAGTGAGACAACGAACTATGGCTACACCTTC. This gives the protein CASSETTNYGYTF.

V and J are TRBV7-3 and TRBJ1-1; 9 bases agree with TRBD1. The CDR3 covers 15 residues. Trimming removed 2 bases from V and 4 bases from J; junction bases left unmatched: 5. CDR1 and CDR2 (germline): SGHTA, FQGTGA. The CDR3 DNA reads TGTGCCAGCAGCTTATCGGGACAGGGCCTCACTGAAGCTTTCTTT. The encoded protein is CASSLSGQGLTEAFF.

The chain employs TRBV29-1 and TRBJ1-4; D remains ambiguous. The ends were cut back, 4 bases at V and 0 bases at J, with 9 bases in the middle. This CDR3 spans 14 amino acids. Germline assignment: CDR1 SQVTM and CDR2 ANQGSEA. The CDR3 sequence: CSVVGVATNEKLFF. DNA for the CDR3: TGCAGCGTTGTCGGGGTTGCAACTAATGAAAAACTGTTTTTT.

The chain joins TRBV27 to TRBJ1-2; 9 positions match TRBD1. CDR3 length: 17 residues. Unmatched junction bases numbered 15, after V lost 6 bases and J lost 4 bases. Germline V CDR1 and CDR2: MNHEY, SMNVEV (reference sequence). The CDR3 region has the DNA TGTGCCAGCAGAAGGACAGGGGAGGAAAGCGGATCCTATGGCTACACCTTC. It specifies CASRRTGEESGSYGYTF.

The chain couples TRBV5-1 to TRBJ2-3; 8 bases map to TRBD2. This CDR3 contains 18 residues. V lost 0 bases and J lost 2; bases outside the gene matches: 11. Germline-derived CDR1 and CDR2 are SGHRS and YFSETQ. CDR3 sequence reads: CASSLGTNGRALTDTQYF. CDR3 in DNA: TGCGCCAGCAGCTTGGGGACCAACGGGAGGGCCCTCACAGATACGCAGTATTTT. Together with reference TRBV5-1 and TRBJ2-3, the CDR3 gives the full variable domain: KAGVTQTPRYLIKTRGQQVTLSCSPISGHRSVSWYQQTPGQGLQFLFEYFSETQRNKGNFPGRFSGRQFSNSRSEMNVSTLELGDSALYLCASSLGTNGRALTDTQYFGPGTRLTVL.

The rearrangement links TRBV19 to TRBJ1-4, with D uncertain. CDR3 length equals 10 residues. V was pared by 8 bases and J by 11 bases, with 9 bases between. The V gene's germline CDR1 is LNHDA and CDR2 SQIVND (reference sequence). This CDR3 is CASSNGKLFF. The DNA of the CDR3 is TGTGCCAGTTCCAACGGTAAACTGTTTTTT.

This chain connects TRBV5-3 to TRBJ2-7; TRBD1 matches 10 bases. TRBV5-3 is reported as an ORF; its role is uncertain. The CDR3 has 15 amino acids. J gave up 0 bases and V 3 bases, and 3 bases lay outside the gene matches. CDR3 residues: CARSWTGGSSYEQYF. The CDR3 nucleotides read TGTGCCAGAAGCTGGACAGGGGGGAGCTCCTACGAGCAGTACTTC.